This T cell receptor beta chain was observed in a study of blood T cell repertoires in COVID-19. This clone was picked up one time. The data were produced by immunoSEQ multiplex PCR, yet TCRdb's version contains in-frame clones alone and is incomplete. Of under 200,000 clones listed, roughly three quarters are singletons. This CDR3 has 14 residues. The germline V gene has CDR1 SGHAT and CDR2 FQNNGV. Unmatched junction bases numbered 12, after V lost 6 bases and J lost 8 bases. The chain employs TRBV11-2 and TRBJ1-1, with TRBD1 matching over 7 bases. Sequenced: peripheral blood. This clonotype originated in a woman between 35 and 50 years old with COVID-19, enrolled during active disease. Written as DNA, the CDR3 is TGTGCCAGCAGTCGGACAGGCGCTGTGGGGGAAGCTTTCTTT. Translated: CASSRTGAVGEAFF. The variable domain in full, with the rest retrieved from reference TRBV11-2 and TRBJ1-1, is EAGVAQSPRYKIIEKRQSVAFWCNPISGHATLYWYQQILGQGPKLLIQFQNNGVVDDSQLPKDRFSAERLKGVDSTLKIQPAKLEDSAVYLCASSRTGAVGEAFFGQGTRLTVV.